The 20 T cell receptor beta chains presented below share a single source sample, sequenced in a study of identical twins. TCRdb re-called the 5' RACE reads with MiXCR, one entry per CDR3 protein. The repertoire holds 200,000 to 250,000 distinct CDR3 sequences, 7.5% seen once, with about 2% in the top ten. These records were also assigned to another study, of yellow fever vaccine responses in identical twins.

The sample comprised memory (CD45RO+) T cells sorted from blood. These receptors were taken from a woman under 30 in good health.

This chain's CDR3 is CSVFGGRSYAEAFF. The CDR3 bases are TGCAGCGTTTTCGGGGGCCGGAGTTACGCTGAAGCTTTCTTT. This chain links TRBV29-1 with TRBJ1-1; tentatively, D is TRBD1 (6 bases). Germline lookup yields CDR1 SQVTM and CDR2 ANQGSEA. V was shortened by 5 bases and J by 6 bases, with 19 bases between the two germline ends. The CDR3 runs 14 residues. The variable domain in full, completed from reference TRBV29-1 and TRBJ1-1, reads SAVISQKPSRDICQRGTSLTIQCQVDSQVTMMFWYRQQPGQSLTLIATANQGSEATYESGFVIDKFPISRPNLTFSTLTVSNMSPEDSSIYLCSVFGGRSYAEAFFGQGTRLTVV.

The J gene is TRBJ1-1, the V gene TRBV20-1; tentatively, D is TRBD1 (6 bases). CDR3 length: 13 amino acids. Per the germline V gene, CDR1 is DFQATT and CDR2 is SNEGSKA (reference sequence). Trimming took 5 bases from V and 0 from J, leaving 10 bases between them. The CDR3 DNA follows: TGCAGTGCTGAGGGGGTTATGAACACTGAAGCTTTCTTT. Translation gives CSAEGVMNTEAFF.

The chain employs TRBV6-5 and TRBJ2-1; 15 bases fit TRBD2. CDR3 length equals 18 residues. Trimming cost V 0 bases and J 4 bases; bases outside gene matches: 4. Germline V gene data show CDR1 as MNHEY and CDR2 as SVGAGI. Here the CDR3 reads CASSYSGLAGGGYNEQFF. The CDR3 nucleotides read TGTGCCAGCAGTTACTCGGGACTAGCGGGGGGAGGTTACAATGAGCAGTTCTTC.

This clonotype occurred many times. The chain is built from TRBV20-1 and TRBJ2-1; D perhaps matches TRBD2 (5 bases). V gave up 0 bases and J gave up 3 bases, with 30 bases separating them. CDR1 and CDR2 (germline): DFQATT, SNEGSKA (reference sequence). This CDR3 comprises 21 residues. The CDR3 DNA reads TGCAGTGCTAGAGATAGGGAGTTCGGTAAAGGGCGCGGAGAGGGCTACAATGAGCAGTTCTTC. Translation gives CSARDREFGKGRGEGYNEQFF.

This clonotype was observed at least ten times. This chain connects TRBV27 to TRBJ2-2; TRBD2 agrees at 7 bases. V dropped 5 bases and J dropped 5; count of bases not matched to a gene: 11. Germline CDR1 and CDR2: MNHEY and SMNVEV (reference sequence). The CDR3 sequence is 16 residues long. CDR3 nucleotides: TGTGCCAGCAGTCCTCGGGGAGGGAGGAATACCGGGGAGCTGTTTTTT. It yields the protein CASSPRGGRNTGELFF.

The rearrangement joins TRBV20-1 to TRBJ1-1; D is perhaps TRBD1 (5 bases). The CDR3 is 12 amino acids. The germline gives CDR1 DFQATT, CDR2 SNEGSKA (reference sequence). The germline V and J ends were trimmed by 8 bases and 3 bases, with 13 bases remaining between them. The CDR3 nucleotides are TGCAGTACAAAGTGGGGGGACACTGAAGCTTTCTTT. Translating gives CSTKWGDTEAFF.

This clonotype was seen a few times. V is TRBV5-1 and J is TRBJ2-3; TRBD1 aligns across 9 bases. This CDR3 has 13 residues. V lost 4 bases and J lost 8; bases outside the gene matches: 5. Germline CDR1 is SGHRS and CDR2 is YFSETQ. The CDR3 DNA reads TGCGCCAGCAGCCTGAAACAGGGGGCTACGCAGTATTTT. Amino acids: CASSLKQGATQYF.

The chain recombines TRBV18 with TRBJ2-1; 9 bases match TRBD1. Germline values: CDR1 KGHSH, CDR2 LQKENI. The CDR3 runs to 16 residues. With V trimmed by 1 base and J by 8 bases, 9 bases remained unmatched. DNA for the CDR3: TGTGCCAGCTCACCACAGGCGACAGGGGGGAAGTATGAGCAGTTCTTC. The encoded protein is CASSPQATGGKYEQFF.

J is TRBJ2-7 and V is TRBV10-3; D might be TRBD2 (5 bases). Per germline, CDR1 ENHRY and CDR2 SYGVKD. The CDR3 sequence is 14 residues long. V gave up 2 bases and J gave up 4 bases, with 12 bases separating them. The CDR3 region has the DNA TGTGCCATCAGTGAGCCGGCCCGGGGTTACGAGCAGTACTTC. It is translated as CAISEPARGYEQYF.

This clonotype was observed many times. CDR3 sequence (DNA): TGTGCCAGCAGCTTAGCGTTTAGCGGGAGCTCCTACAATGAGCAGTTCTTC. As protein: CASSLAFSGSSYNEQFF. V usage is TRBV7-9 and J usage is TRBJ2-1, with 9 bases identical to TRBD2. The CDR3 extends over 17 amino acids. Looked up from germline, CDR1 is SEHNR and CDR2 is FQNEAQ (reference sequence). The J segment lost 0 bases and the V segment lost 0 bases, leaving 3 bases of the junction unmatched.

The J gene is TRBJ2-5, the V gene TRBV20-1, with D hard to call. This CDR3 is built from 11 residues. Trimming removed 4 bases at V and 3 bases at J, with 6 bases between. The germline V gene encodes CDR1 DFQATT and CDR2 SNEGSKA (reference sequence). Written as DNA, the CDR3 is TGCAGTGCTATATTCAAAGAGACCCAGTACTTC. Amino acids: CSAIFKETQYF.

This clonotype was seen many times. CDR3 in DNA: TGTGCCAGCAGCCTCCCGACCTACGAGCAGTACTTC. Its translation is CASSLPTYEQYF. The V call is TRBV7-2, the J call TRBJ2-7, with D hard to call. V was shortened by 5 bases and J by 2 bases, with 7 bases between the two germline ends. CDR1 SGHTA and CDR2 FQGNSA come from the germline V gene. The CDR3 has 12 residues.

This clonotype came up many times. The chain joins TRBV20-1 to TRBJ2-7, with 7 bases fitting TRBD2. V lost 1 base to trimming and J lost 5 bases; unmatched junction nucleotides: 2. This CDR3 region has 12 residues. Germline CDR1 DFQATT, CDR2 SNEGSKA (reference sequence). The CDR3 DNA is TGCAGTGCTAGAGTACTAGCGCACGAGCAGTACTTC. Translation gives CSARVLAHEQYF.

The J gene is TRBJ1-5, the V gene TRBV19, with 9 bases matching TRBD1. This CDR3 contains 15 residues. Germline CDR1 LNHDA, CDR2 SQIVND (reference sequence). V shed 6 bases, J shed 9 bases, and the junction held 12 bases outside the gene matches. The CDR3 loop is CASRTGQGDPRPQHF. The CDR3 bases are TGTGCCAGTAGAACGGGACAGGGTGACCCACGGCCCCAGCATTTT.

This clonotype was seen just once. The chain has TRBV23-1 and TRBJ2-5, with TRBD1 matching over 7 bases. TRBV23-1 is labeled an ORF, and its function is uncertain. The V and J ends lost 0 bases and 0 bases, in that order; junction bases with no gene match: 4. This CDR3 comprises 16 residues. CDR3 bases: TGCGCCAGCAGTCAATCCGGGACAGAGAACCAAGAGACCCAGTACTTC. The encoded protein is CASSQSGTENQETQYF.

On this clonotype: One base away lies a much larger clone, so this may be a sequencing read error. The rearrangement links TRBV6-2 or TRBV6-3 to TRBJ2-7; 10 nucleotides align to TRBD2. With 5 bases clipped from V and 6 bases from J, the junction kept 13 bases outside the gene matches. This CDR3 is built from 16 residues. CDR1 and CDR2 (germline): MNHEY, SVGEGT. CDR3 nucleotides: TGTGCCAGCAGTAGAAGGGGCGCGGGACTAGCGCGCGAGCAGTACTTC. Residues: CASSRRGAGLAREQYF.

V and J are TRBV5-1 and TRBJ2-6; tentative D call: TRBD1 (6 bases). Trimming pared 4 bases from V and 4 bases from J, leaving 15 bases between. CDR3 length: 16 residues. Germline lookup yields CDR1 SGHRS and CDR2 YFSETQ. The CDR3 nucleotides are TGCGCCAGCAGCCCGCAGCAGGGGAGCGGGGCCAACGTCCTGACTTTC. It is translated as CASSPQQGSGANVLTF.

This clonotype was detected many times. Germline is not matched at one junction end, which may reflect a read error. J is TRBJ2-7 and V is TRBV20-1; 8 nucleotides match TRBD1. Looked up from germline, CDR1 is DFQATT and CDR2 is SNEGSKA (reference sequence). The CDR3 extends over 13 amino acids. CDR3 in amino acids: CSASPQGAGTRAF. Written as DNA, the CDR3 is TGCAGTGCTAGTCCCCAGGGGGCGGGGACCCGGGCATTC.

The chain is built from TRBV2 and TRBJ2-5, with D possibly matching TRBD1 (6 bases). The CDR3 length is 12 residues. Trimming took 8 bases from V and 2 from J, leaving 9 bases between them. Germline values: CDR1 SNHLY, CDR2 FYNNEI. CDR3: CASARGQETQYF. DNA for the CDR3: TGTGCCAGCGCGAGGGGGCAAGAGACCCAGTACTTC.

Concerning this clonotype itself: Just one base apart from a much larger clone, this may be a read error. This likely comes from a read error, as the CDR3 has no conserved phenylalanine or tryptophan at its end. This sequence joins TRBV7-3 and TRBJ2-3; 7 positions agree with TRBD1. The J segment lost 5 bases and the V segment lost 6 bases, leaving 5 bases of the junction unmatched. The germline V gene has CDR1 SGHTA and CDR2 FQGTGA. The CDR3 totals 13 residues. This CDR3 reads CASRTTGRDTQYY. The CDR3 DNA follows: TGTGCCAGCAGGACGACAGGGAGAGATACGCAGTATTAT.